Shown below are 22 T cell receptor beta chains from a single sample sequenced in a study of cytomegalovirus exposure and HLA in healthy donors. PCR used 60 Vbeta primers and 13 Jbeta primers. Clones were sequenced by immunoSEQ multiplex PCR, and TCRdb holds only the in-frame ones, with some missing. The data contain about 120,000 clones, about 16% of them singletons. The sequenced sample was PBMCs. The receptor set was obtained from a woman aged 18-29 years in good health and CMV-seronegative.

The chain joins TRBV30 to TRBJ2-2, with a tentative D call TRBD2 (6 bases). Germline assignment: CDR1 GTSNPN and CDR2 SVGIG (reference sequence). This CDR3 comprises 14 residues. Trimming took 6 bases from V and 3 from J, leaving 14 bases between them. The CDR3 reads CACCNWGDTGELFF. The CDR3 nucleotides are TGTGCCTGTTGTAATTGGGGGGACACCGGGGAGCTGTTTTTT.

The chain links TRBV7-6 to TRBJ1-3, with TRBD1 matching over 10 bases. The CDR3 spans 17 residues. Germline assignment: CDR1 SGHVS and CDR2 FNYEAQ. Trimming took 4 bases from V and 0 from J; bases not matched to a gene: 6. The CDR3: CASSSSTGGISGNTIYF. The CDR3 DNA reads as TGTGCCAGCAGCTCCTCGACAGGGGGCATCTCTGGAAACACCATATATTTT.

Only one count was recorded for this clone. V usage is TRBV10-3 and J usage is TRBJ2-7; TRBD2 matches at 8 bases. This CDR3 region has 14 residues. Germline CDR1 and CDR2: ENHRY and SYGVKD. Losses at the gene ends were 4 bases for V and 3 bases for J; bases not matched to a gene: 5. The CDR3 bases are TGTGCCATCAGTGGTGGGCGGGAGGTCTACGAGCAGTACTTC. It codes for CAISGGREVYEQYF.

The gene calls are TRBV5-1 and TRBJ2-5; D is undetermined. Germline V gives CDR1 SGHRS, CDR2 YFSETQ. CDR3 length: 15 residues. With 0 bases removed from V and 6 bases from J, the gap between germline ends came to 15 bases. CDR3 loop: CASSLGLQSSQTQYF. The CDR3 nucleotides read TGCGCCAGCAGCTTGGGACTGCAGTCTTCCCAGACCCAGTACTTC.

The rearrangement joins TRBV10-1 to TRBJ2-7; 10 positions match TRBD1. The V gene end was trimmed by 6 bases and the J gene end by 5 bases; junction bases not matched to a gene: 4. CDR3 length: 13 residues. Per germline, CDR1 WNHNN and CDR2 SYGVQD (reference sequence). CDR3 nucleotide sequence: TGCGCCAGCAGGGGACAGGGGCACCACGAGCAGTACTTC. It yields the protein CASRGQGHHEQYF.

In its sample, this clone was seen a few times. The chain's CDR3 is CASSKDRSNYGYTF. In nucleotides, the CDR3 is TGTGCCAGCAGCAAAGACAGGTCTAACTATGGCTACACCTTC. The gene calls are TRBV5-6 and TRBJ1-2, with a weak D call TRBD1 (6 bases). V was shortened by 4 bases and J by 0 bases, with 10 bases between the two germline ends. The CDR3 contains 14 residues. Germline loops: CDR1 SGHDT, CDR2 YYEEEE.

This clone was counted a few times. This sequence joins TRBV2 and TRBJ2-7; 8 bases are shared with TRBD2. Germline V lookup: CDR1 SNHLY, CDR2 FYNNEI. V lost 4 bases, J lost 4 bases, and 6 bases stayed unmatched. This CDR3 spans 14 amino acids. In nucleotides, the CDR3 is TGTGCCAGCAGTGCTCGAGCGGGAGAGTACGAGCAGTACTTC. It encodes CASSARAGEYEQYF.

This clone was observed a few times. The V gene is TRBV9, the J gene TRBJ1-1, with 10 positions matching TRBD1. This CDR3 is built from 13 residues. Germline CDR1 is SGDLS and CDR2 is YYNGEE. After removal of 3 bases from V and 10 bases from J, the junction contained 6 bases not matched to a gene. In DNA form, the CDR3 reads TGTGCCAGCAGCGAGTATGGGGACAGGGGAGCTTTCTTT. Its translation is CASSEYGDRGAFF.

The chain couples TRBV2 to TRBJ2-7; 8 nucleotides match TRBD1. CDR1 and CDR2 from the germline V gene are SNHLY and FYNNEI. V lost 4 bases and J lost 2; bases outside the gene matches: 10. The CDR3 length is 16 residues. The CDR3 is CASSVAGGTKPYEQYF. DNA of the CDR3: TGTGCCAGCAGTGTCGCAGGGGGCACCAAACCCTACGAGCAGTACTTC.

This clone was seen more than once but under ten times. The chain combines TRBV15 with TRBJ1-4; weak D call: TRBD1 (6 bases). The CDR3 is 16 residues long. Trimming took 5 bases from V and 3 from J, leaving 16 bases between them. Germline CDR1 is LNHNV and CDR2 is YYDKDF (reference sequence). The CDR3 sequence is CATSRSKNRANEKLFF. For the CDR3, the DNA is TGTGCCACCAGCCGATCTAAAAACAGGGCTAATGAAAAACTGTTTTTT.

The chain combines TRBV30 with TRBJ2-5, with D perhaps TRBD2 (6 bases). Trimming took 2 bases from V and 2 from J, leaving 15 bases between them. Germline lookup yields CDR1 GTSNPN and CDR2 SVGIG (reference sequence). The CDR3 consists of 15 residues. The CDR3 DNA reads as TGTGCCTGGAGTCACGCGGGACCGATACAAGAGACCCAGTACTTC. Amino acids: CAWSHAGPIQETQYF.

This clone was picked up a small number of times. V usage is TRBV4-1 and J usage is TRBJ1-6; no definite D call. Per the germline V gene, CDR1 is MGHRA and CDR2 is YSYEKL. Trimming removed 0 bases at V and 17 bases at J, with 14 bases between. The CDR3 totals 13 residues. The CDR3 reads CASSQEGQSWVHF. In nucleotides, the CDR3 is TGCGCCAGCAGCCAAGAGGGCCAATCCTGGGTCCACTTT.

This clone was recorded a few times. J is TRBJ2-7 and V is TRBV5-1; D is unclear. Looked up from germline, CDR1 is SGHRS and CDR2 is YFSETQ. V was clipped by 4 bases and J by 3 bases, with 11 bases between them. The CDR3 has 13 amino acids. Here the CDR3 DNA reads TGCGCCAGCAGCACGGAGAGTTACTACGAGCAGTACTTC. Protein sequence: CASSTESYYEQYF. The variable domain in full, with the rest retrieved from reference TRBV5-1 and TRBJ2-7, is KAGVTQTPRYLIKTRGQQVTLSCSPISGHRSVSWYQQTPGQGLQFLFEYFSETQRNKGNFPGRFSGRQFSNSRSEMNVSTLELGDSALYLCASSTESYYEQYFGPGTRLTVT.

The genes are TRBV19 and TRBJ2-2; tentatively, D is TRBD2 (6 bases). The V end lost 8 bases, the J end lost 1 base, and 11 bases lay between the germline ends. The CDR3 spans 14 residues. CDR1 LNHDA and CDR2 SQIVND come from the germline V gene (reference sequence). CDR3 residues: CASSGTENTGELFF. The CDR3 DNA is TGTGCCAGTTCCGGGACTGAGAACACCGGGGAGCTGTTTTTT.

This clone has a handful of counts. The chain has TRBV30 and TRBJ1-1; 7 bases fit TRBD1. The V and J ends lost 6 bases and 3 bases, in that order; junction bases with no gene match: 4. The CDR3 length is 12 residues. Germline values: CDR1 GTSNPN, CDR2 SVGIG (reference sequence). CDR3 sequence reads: CACGQVDTEAFF. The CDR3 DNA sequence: TGTGCCTGTGGACAGGTTGACACTGAAGCTTTCTTT.

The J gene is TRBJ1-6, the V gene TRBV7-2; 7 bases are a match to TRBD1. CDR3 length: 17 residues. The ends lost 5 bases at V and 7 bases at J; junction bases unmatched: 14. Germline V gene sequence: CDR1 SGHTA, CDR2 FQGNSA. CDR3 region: CASSLPSGGGRNSPLHF. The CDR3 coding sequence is TGTGCCAGCAGCCTTCCTTCAGGGGGTGGACGGAATTCACCCCTCCACTTT.

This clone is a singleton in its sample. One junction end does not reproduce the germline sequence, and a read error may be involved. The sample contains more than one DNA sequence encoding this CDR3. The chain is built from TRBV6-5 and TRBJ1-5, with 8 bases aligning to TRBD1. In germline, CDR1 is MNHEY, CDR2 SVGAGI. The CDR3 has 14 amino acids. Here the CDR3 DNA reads TGTGCCAGCTCCACCGGGACAGGCAATCAGCCCCAGCATTTC. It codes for CASSTGTGNQPQHF.

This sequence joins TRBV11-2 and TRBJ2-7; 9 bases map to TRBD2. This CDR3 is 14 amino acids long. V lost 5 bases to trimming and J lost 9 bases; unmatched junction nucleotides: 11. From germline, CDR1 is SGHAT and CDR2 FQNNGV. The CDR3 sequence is CASSDLAGDDRQYF. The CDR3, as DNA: TGTGCCAGCAGCGATTTAGCGGGGGATGATCGGCAGTACTTC.

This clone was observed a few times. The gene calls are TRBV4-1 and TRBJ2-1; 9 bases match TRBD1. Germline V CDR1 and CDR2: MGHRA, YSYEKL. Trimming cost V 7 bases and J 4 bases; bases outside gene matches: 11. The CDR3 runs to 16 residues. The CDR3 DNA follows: TGCGCCAGCACCCCTCTGGGACAGGGCGATTACAATGAGCAGTTCTTC. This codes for CASTPLGQGDYNEQFF.

The CDR3 nucleotides are TGTGCCAGCAGCTTATCAGGGTATGAGCAGTTCTTC. Translating it yields CASSLSGYEQFF. V gene TRBV7-9 combines with J gene TRBJ2-1, with a weak D call TRBD1 (5 bases). V lost 2 bases to trimming and J lost 8 bases, with 7 bases between them. This CDR3 contains 12 residues. Per germline, CDR1 SEHNR and CDR2 FQNEAQ (reference sequence).

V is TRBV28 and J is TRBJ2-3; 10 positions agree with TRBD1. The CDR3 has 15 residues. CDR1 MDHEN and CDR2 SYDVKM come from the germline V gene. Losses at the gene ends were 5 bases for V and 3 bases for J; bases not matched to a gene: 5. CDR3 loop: CASSPRTGGTDTQYF. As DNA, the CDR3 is TGTGCCAGCAGTCCCCGGACAGGGGGGACAGATACGCAGTATTTT.

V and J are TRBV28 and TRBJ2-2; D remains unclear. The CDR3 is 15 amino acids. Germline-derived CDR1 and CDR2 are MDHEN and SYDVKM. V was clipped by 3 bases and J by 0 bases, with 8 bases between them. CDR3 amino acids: CASSLARTNTGELFF. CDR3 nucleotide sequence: TGTGCCAGCAGTTTGGCCAGGACGAACACCGGGGAGCTGTTTTTT.